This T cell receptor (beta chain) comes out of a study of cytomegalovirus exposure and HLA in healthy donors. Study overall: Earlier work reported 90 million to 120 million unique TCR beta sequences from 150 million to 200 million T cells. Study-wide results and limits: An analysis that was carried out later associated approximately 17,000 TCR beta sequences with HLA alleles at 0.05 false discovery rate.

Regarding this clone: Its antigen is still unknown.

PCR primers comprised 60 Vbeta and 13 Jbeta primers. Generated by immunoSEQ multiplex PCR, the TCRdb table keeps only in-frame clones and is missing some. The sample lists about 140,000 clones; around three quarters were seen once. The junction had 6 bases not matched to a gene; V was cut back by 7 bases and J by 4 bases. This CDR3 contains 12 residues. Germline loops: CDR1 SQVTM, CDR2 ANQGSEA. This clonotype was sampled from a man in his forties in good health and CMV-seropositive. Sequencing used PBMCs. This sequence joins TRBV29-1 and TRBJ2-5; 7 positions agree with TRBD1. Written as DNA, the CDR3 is TGCAGCGGAACAGGGGATCTAGAGACCCAGTACTTC. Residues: CSGTGDLETQYF.